The 17 T cell receptor beta chains below all came from one sample that was sequenced in a study of beta chain features in type 1 diabetes. These receptors have no known antigen. Every isolated RNA sample was fully reverse transcribed, so sequencing captured expressed TCRB transcripts. The data were produced by immunoSEQ multiplex PCR, yet TCRdb's version contains in-frame clones alone and is incomplete. The sample includes approximately 730,000 clones, 10% to 15% seen only once; the top ten take 0.02% to 0.025%. Study-wide points: Patients with Type 1 diabetes showed moderately but significantly shorter TCRB CDR3s in all four CD4+ subsets.

Sequenced sample: naive CD4+ T cells from blood. The receptors originated from a man younger than 35 with type 1 diabetes.

The chain carries TRBV5-1 and TRBJ2-3, with 7 bases fitting TRBD1. J was trimmed by 4 bases and V by 0 bases; bases with no gene match: 5. There are 15 residues in the CDR3. Germline CDR1 and CDR2: SGHRS and YFSETQ. DNA of the CDR3: TGCGCCAGCAGCTTGGCGGGACAGCGGCCAGATACGCAGTATTTT. The encoded protein is CASSLAGQRPDTQYF.

This clone was found a few times. This specimen includes other DNA sequences encoding the same CDR3. This chain joins TRBV7-9 and TRBJ1-2; D is undetermined. Between the trimmed V and J ends, which lost 5 bases and 8 bases, there was a span of 12 bases. Germline V gives CDR1 SEHNR, CDR2 FQNEAQ (reference sequence). The CDR3 totals 12 residues. CDR3 sequence (DNA): TGTGCCAGCAGCCCAATCGAAACCGGCTACACCTTC. Translation: CASSPIETGYTF.

About this clone itself: At the DNA level, this CDR3 is encoded by other sequences in the same sample as well. DNA of the CDR3: TGTGCCAGCAGTTGGGACAGCATGAACACTGAAGCTTTCTTT. Amino acids: CASSWDSMNTEAFF. This chain uses TRBV6-6 with TRBJ1-1, with 7 bases aligning to TRBD1. The germline CDR1 and CDR2 sequences are MNHNY and SVGAGI (reference sequence). The junction had 2 bases not matched to a gene; V was cut back by 4 bases and J by 0 bases. CDR3 length: 14 amino acids.

Concerning this clone itself: This CDR3 is also generated by other DNA sequences in the sample. As DNA, the CDR3 is TGTGCCAGCAGCTTAGTAGGACAGGGAAATCAGCCCCAGCATTTT. Amino acids: CASSLVGQGNQPQHF. This rearrangement joins TRBV7-2 to TRBJ1-5, with TRBD1 identical over 8 bases. The germline V gene has CDR1 SGHTA and CDR2 FQGNSA. The trim removed 1 base at V and 4 bases at J, leaving 3 bases unmatched. The CDR3 sequence is 15 residues long. Full variable domain (outside the CDR3, taken from reference TRBV7-2 and TRBJ1-5): GAGVSQSPSNKVTEKGKDVELRCDPISGHTALYWYRQSLGQGLEFLIYFQGNSAPDKSGLPSDRFSAERTGGSVSTLTIQRTQQEDSAVYLCASSLVGQGNQPQHFGDGTRLSIL.

The chain is built from TRBV7-2 and TRBJ1-2, with 10 bases that match TRBD1. The CDR3 consists of 19 residues. CDR1 and CDR2 from the germline V gene are SGHTA and FQGNSA. With 2 bases clipped from V and 6 bases from J, the junction kept 18 bases outside the gene matches. The DNA for the CDR3 is TGTGCCAGCAGCTTATACGGTCAGGCTCAGACAGGGGGCCTCAATGGCTACACCTTC. Translating it yields CASSLYGQAQTGGLNGYTF.

This clone was counted between two and nine times. The chain joins TRBV15 to TRBJ1-5, with a possible D match to TRBD1 (5 bases). The CDR3 has 14 residues. Trimming pared 5 bases from V and 7 bases from J, leaving 15 bases between. Per the germline V gene, CDR1 is LNHNV and CDR2 is YYDKDF (reference sequence). CDR3 residues: CATSRGVVRQPQHF. CDR3 DNA: TGTGCCACCAGCCGGGGGGTGGTCAGGCAGCCCCAGCATTTT.

This clone was observed a handful of times. The CDR3 DNA is TGTGCCAGCAACTCTCTGGCGGCGGGTGGCACTGAAGCTTTCTTT. Its translation: CASNSLAAGGTEAFF. This chain joins TRBV27 and TRBJ1-1, with no clear D. Trimming stripped 7 bases from V and 4 bases from J, with 19 bases between. The CDR3 is 15 amino acids. The germline gives CDR1 MNHEY, CDR2 SMNVEV (reference sequence).

The rearrangement joins TRBV28 to TRBJ1-2; 8 nucleotides align to TRBD1. V was clipped by 3 bases and J by 7 bases; unmatched bases: 4. This CDR3 region has 13 residues. CDR1 and CDR2 (germline): MDHEN, SYDVKM. The CDR3 region is CASSFQGARGYTF. The CDR3 coding sequence is TGTGCCAGCAGTTTTCAGGGGGCGCGTGGCTACACCTTC.

The CDR3 DNA sequence: TGTGCCAGCAGCAATCGGGACAGGGTCTATGGCTACACCTTC. It encodes CASSNRDRVYGYTF. The rearrangement uses TRBV13 and TRBJ1-2; 9 bases align to TRBD1. CDR3 length: 14 amino acids. V was clipped by 5 bases and J by 4 bases; unmatched bases: 5. Germline V gene lookup returns CDR1 PRHDT and CDR2 FYEKMQ (reference sequence). The complete variable domain, with remaining parts taken from reference TRBV13 and TRBJ1-2, reads AAGVIQSPRHLIKEKRETATLKCYPIPRHDTVYWYQQGPGQDPQFLISFYEKMQSDKGSIPDRFSAQQFSDYHSELNMSSLELGDSALYFCASSNRDRVYGYTFGSGTRLTVV.

Only one count was recorded for this clone. J is TRBJ1-1 and V is TRBV6-8, with D tentatively TRBD1 (6 bases). The CDR3 is made up of 11 amino acids. Germline V gene data show CDR1 as MNHGY and CDR2 as SAAAGT. V lost 8 bases and J 7 bases, leaving 11 bases between the germline ends. CDR3 in amino acids: CASGGGGEAFF. The CDR3 DNA follows: TGTGCCAGCGGCGGGGGCGGTGAAGCTTTCTTT.

This clone has a handful of counts. The rearrangement links TRBV19 to TRBJ1-1; TRBD1 matches at 7 bases. The germline V gene encodes CDR1 LNHDA and CDR2 SQIVND (reference sequence). The CDR3 runs to 12 residues. With V trimmed by 8 bases and J by 5 bases, 5 bases remained unmatched. The CDR3 is CASEQGQTEAFF. CDR3 DNA sequence: TGTGCCAGTGAACAGGGGCAGACTGAAGCTTTCTTT. The full variable domain, rest sourced from reference TRBV19 and TRBJ1-1, is DGGITQSPKYLFRKEGQNVTLSCEQNLNHDAMYWYRQDPGQGLRLIYYSQIVNDFQKGDIAEGYSVSREKKESFPLTVTSAQKNPTAFYLCASEQGQTEAFFGQGTRLTVV.

This clone was found a few times. The chain joins TRBV4-1 to TRBJ2-5; D remains unclear. The CDR3 has 14 residues. Germline loops: CDR1 MGHRA, CDR2 YSYEKL. Between the trimmed V and J ends, which lost 2 bases and 7 bases, there was a span of 14 bases. The CDR3 DNA follows: TGCGCCAGCAGCCAAATCGTCCTAACGGGGACCCAGTACTTC. It yields the protein CASSQIVLTGTQYF.

This clone was seen more than once but under ten times. This chain connects TRBV5-1 to TRBJ2-5; unclear D gene. Germline V gene data show CDR1 as SGHRS and CDR2 as YFSETQ. This CDR3 spans 13 amino acids. V lost 4 bases and J 2 bases, leaving 9 bases between the germline ends. CDR3 sequence: CASSPMRQETQYF. CDR3 nucleotide sequence: TGCGCCAGCAGCCCTATGAGGCAAGAGACCCAGTACTTC.

The CDR3 protein is CASSPYSYGYTF. As DNA, the CDR3 is TGCGCCAGCAGTCCCTATTCCTATGGCTACACCTTC. This chain links TRBV23-1 with TRBJ1-2; D uncertain. TRBV23-1 is given ORF status, its function remaining uncertain. Trimming removed 4 bases from V and 4 bases from J, with 7 bases in between. CDR3 length equals 12 residues.

In its sample, this clone was seen a few times. This chain connects TRBV30 to TRBJ2-7; D is possibly TRBD2 (7 bases). The germline gives CDR1 GTSNPN, CDR2 SVGIG (reference sequence). This CDR3 spans 12 amino acids. V gave up 2 bases and J gave up 11 bases, with 16 bases separating them. For the CDR3, the DNA is TGTGCCTGGAGTCCGGGGGGCCCGGGGGAGTACTTC. This sequence encodes CAWSPGGPGEYF.

This clone showed up just once. The J gene is TRBJ1-1, the V gene TRBV7-2; D remains ambiguous. Germline lookup yields CDR1 SGHTA and CDR2 FQGNSA. V lost 1 base, J lost 0 bases, and 6 bases lay in between. The CDR3 runs 14 residues. CDR3: CASSLGGLNTEAFF. The CDR3 DNA reads TGTGCCAGCAGCTTAGGCGGGCTGAACACTGAAGCTTTCTTT.

This chain links TRBV30 with TRBJ2-1, with TRBD2 matching 7 bases. Germline V lookup: CDR1 GTSNPN, CDR2 SVGIG (reference sequence). The CDR3 contains 14 residues. Losses at the gene ends were 1 base for V and 9 bases for J; bases not matched to a gene: 9. CDR3 amino acids: CAWSATPLAIEQFF. Here the CDR3 DNA reads TGTGCCTGGAGTGCGACGCCACTAGCGATTGAGCAGTTCTTC.